The next 19 T cell receptor beta chains were all read from a single sample in a study of OX40 agonist ivuxolimab in advanced cancers. Sequenced by immunoSEQ multiplex PCR; TCRdb stores in-frame clones only, minus some. This sample yields approximately 82,000 clones, of which about 89% are seen a single time; 10% belongs to the top ten. Source: CD4+ or CD8+ T cells sorted from blood, taken in a trial of the OX40 agonist ivuxolimab. These receptors all come from an adult with an advanced solid tumor such as melanoma, head and neck, liver or kidney cancer.

The chain has TRBV6-5 and TRBJ2-5, with D maybe TRBD1 (6 bases). The CDR3 consists of 15 residues. CDR1 is MNHEY, CDR2 SVGAGI, per germline. V lost 3 bases and J lost 1, with 12 bases in between. The CDR3 region is CASSYQQGSQETQYF. The CDR3 DNA follows: TGTGCCAGCAGTTATCAACAGGGAAGCCAAGAGACCCAGTACTTC.

J is TRBJ1-3 and V is TRBV6-5; 7 nucleotides agree with TRBD1. CDR1 is MNHEY and CDR2 is SVGAGI in the germline V gene. V shed 2 bases, J shed 3 bases, and the junction held 7 bases outside the gene matches. The CDR3 sequence is 16 residues long. The chain's CDR3 is CASSYTGTGVGNTIYF. DNA for the CDR3: TGTGCCAGCAGTTACACCGGAACAGGGGTTGGAAACACCATATATTTT.

The rearrangement links TRBV10-3 to TRBJ1-2; D not resolved. The CDR3 length is 14 residues. The germline V gene has CDR1 ENHRY and CDR2 SYGVKD. The V and J ends lost 2 bases and 4 bases respectively, with 11 bases between them. DNA of the CDR3: TGTGCCATCAGTGAGGGGCAGGCGATCTATGGCTACACCTTC. The encoded protein is CAISEGQAIYGYTF.

The chain has TRBV2 and TRBJ2-7; D unresolved. CDR1 is SNHLY, CDR2 FYNNEI, per germline. This CDR3 contains 16 residues. Trimming took 7 bases from V and 0 from J, leaving 19 bases between them. The CDR3 coding sequence is TGTGCCAGCACCCTAACCGGTAGCCCGAGCTCCTACGAGCAGTACTTC. This translates into CASTLTGSPSSYEQYF.

The chain is built from TRBV15 and TRBJ1-1; TRBD1 might be the D (6 bases). From germline, CDR1 is LNHNV and CDR2 YYDKDF (reference sequence). This CDR3 region has 14 residues. V lost 4 bases and J lost 3, with 12 bases in between. CDR3 loop: CATSIETGYTEAFF. CDR3 in DNA: TGTGCCACCAGCATAGAAACAGGGTACACTGAAGCTTTCTTT.

This chain uses TRBV6-6 with TRBJ1-1; D is perhaps TRBD1 (5 bases). The germline gives CDR1 MNHNY, CDR2 SVGAGI (reference sequence). The CDR3 extends over 15 amino acids. The V end lost 8 bases, the J end lost 0 bases, and 16 bases lay between the germline ends. The CDR3 sequence: CASRGRVGVNTEAFF. CDR3 DNA sequence: TGTGCCAGCCGGGGAAGGGTGGGGGTGAACACTGAAGCTTTCTTT.

As regards this clone: Germline and junction disagree at one end, which may indicate a read error. The gene calls are TRBV29-1 and TRBJ2-1; 8 bases fit TRBD2. Germline CDR1 reads SQVTM; CDR2 reads ANQGSEA. The CDR3 is 12 residues long. The CDR3 loop reads CSVLPPTSGLLF. For the CDR3, the DNA is TGCAGCGTCCTGCCCCCTACTAGCGGCCTGCTCTTC.

CDR3 nucleotide sequence: TGTGCCAGCAGTTTTTTCGAATATGGCTACACCTTC. Its translation: CASSFFEYGYTF. The chain is built from TRBV28 and TRBJ1-2, with D unresolved. The CDR3 consists of 12 residues. V lost 3 bases and J 5 bases, leaving 7 bases between the germline ends. Per germline, CDR1 MDHEN and CDR2 SYDVKM.

The chain joins TRBV29-1 to TRBJ1-1, with 7 bases that match TRBD1. This CDR3 region has 15 residues. In germline, CDR1 is SQVTM, CDR2 ANQGSEA. V lost 0 bases to trimming and J lost 0 bases; unmatched junction nucleotides: 4. The CDR3 DNA follows: TGCAGCGTTGAAGACCGGACAGGAATGAACACTGAAGCTTTCTTT. It codes for CSVEDRTGMNTEAFF.

The rearrangement joins TRBV18 to TRBJ1-3; TRBD1 matches 10 bases. The CDR3 covers 15 residues. Germline loops: CDR1 KGHSH, CDR2 LQKENI. V dropped 3 bases and J dropped 8; count of bases not matched to a gene: 7. CDR3 in amino acids: CASSPRFGTGDTIYF. The CDR3 DNA sequence: TGTGCCAGCTCACCGAGGTTTGGGACAGGGGACACCATATATTTT.

The gene calls are TRBV28 and TRBJ1-1, with a tentative D call TRBD1 (6 bases). The germline V gene has CDR1 MDHEN and CDR2 SYDVKM. The CDR3 is 12 amino acids. The ends were cut back, 5 bases at V and 9 bases at J, with 13 bases in the middle. The CDR3 protein is CASSPAGVKAFF. Here the CDR3 DNA reads TGTGCCAGCAGTCCCGCAGGGGTCAAAGCTTTCTTT. The variable domain in full, with the rest retrieved from reference TRBV28 and TRBJ1-1, is DVKVTQSSRYLVKRTGEKVFLECVQDMDHENMFWYRQDPGLGLRLIYFSYDVKMKEKGDIPEGYSVSREKKERFSLILESASTNQTSMYLCASSPAGVKAFFGQGTRLTVV.

The rearrangement links TRBV18 to TRBJ2-5; 10 nucleotides align to TRBD2. The V segment lost 3 bases and the J segment 3 bases; nucleotides outside the gene matches: 4. This CDR3 has 15 residues. Germline CDR1 and CDR2: KGHSH and LQKENI. In DNA form, the CDR3 reads TGTGCCAGCTCACCGGAAGCGGGAGGGAAAGAGACCCAGTACTTC. As protein: CASSPEAGGKETQYF.

This chain uses TRBV10-3 with TRBJ2-4; 12 nucleotides align to TRBD1. The CDR3 is 17 residues long. Per germline, CDR1 ENHRY and CDR2 SYGVKD. V trimming: 2 bases; J trimming: 6 bases; junction bases outside the gene matches: 8. Here the CDR3 reads CAISEPPGQGAGNIQYF. The CDR3 DNA follows: TGTGCCATCAGTGAGCCCCCGGGACAGGGGGCGGGAAACATTCAGTACTTC.

The chain is built from TRBV5-1 and TRBJ2-1; 10 bases are a match to TRBD2. CDR3 length equals 17 residues. Germline CDR1 and CDR2: SGHRS and YFSETQ. The V and J ends lost 2 bases and 7 bases, in that order; junction bases with no gene match: 12. CDR3 DNA sequence: TGCGCCAGCAGCTTATTGGCGATGACTAGCGGGTGGAATGAGCAGTTCTTC. Its protein is CASSLLAMTSGWNEQFF.

The V call is TRBV6-5, the J call TRBJ1-5; tentatively, D is TRBD1 (6 bases). Trimming took 0 bases from V and 5 from J, leaving 11 bases between them. CDR1 and CDR2 from the germline V gene are MNHEY and SVGAGI. The CDR3 runs to 15 residues. This CDR3 reads CASSYSGGQDQPQHF. The CDR3 DNA reads TGTGCCAGCAGTTACTCCGGGGGGCAGGATCAGCCCCAGCATTTT.

The chain combines TRBV10-3 with TRBJ2-3, with D possibly TRBD2 on 6 matching bases. The CDR3 is 15 amino acids. The ends were cut back, 2 bases at V and 4 bases at J, with 13 bases in the middle. CDR1 is ENHRY and CDR2 is SYGVKD in the germline V gene. CDR3 sequence: CAISETPREPDTQYF. DNA of the CDR3: TGTGCCATCAGTGAGACGCCCCGGGAGCCAGATACGCAGTATTTT.

The chain employs TRBV7-9 and TRBJ2-1; D gene unclear. The CDR3 has 11 residues. V gave up 5 bases and J gave up 10 bases, with 9 bases separating them. CDR1 is SEHNR and CDR2 is FQNEAQ in the germline V gene (reference sequence). CDR3 in amino acids: CASSRHGEQFF. In DNA form, the CDR3 reads TGTGCCAGCAGCCGCCACGGGGAGCAGTTCTTC.

The rearrangement uses TRBV6-1 and TRBJ2-7, with 7 bases identical to TRBD1. The J segment lost 5 bases and the V segment lost 6 bases, leaving 7 bases of the junction unmatched. CDR1 and CDR2 (germline): MNHNS, SASEGT. CDR3 length: 13 amino acids. CDR3 protein: CASRVDRDNEQYF. CDR3 DNA sequence: TGTGCCAGCAGGGTAGACAGGGACAACGAGCAGTACTTC.

J is TRBJ2-4 and V is TRBV28, with D unclear. Germline V gene data show CDR1 as MDHEN and CDR2 as SYDVKM. The CDR3 is 14 residues long. The V end was cut by 7 bases, the J end by 2 bases, with 12 bases between. This chain's CDR3 is CASTQSRSKNIQYF. In DNA, the CDR3 is TGTGCCAGCACCCAATCCCGCTCCAAAAACATTCAGTACTTC. Combining the CDR3 with reference TRBV28 and TRBJ2-4 gives the whole variable domain DVKVTQSSRYLVKRTGEKVFLECVQDMDHENMFWYRQDPGLGLRLIYFSYDVKMKEKGDIPEGYSVSREKKERFSLILESASTNQTSMYLCASTQSRSKNIQYFGAGTRLSVL.